This T cell receptor (beta chain) was sequenced during a study of shared clonotypes between healthy human individuals. Study-wide context: Per donor, three plates held CD4 naive cells, three held CD4 memory, two held CD8 naive and one held CD8 memory. General observations from the study: Non-shared clonotypes had lower generation probabilities than clonotypes shared by all four sorted-subset donors.

Only CD45RO-negative cells positively selected for CCR7 counted as naive CD8 cells, so terminally differentiated effector memory CD45RA+ cells were excluded. Healthy HIV-negative adults with no recent acute infections or vaccinations were recruited as donors. Using immunoSEQ multiplex PCR, the repertoire was profiled, and TCRdb retains in-frame clones only, with some absent. The data show around 1.9 million clones, about 93% seen once. Details on this clone: Its target is unknown. Other nucleotide sequences from this sample produce the same CDR3.

The specimen was naive CD8+ T cells from PBMCs. This receptor was identified in a man between 18 and 35 years old in good health. Some clones in this sample may be carry-over from other donors' samples.

CDR3 nucleotide sequence: TGTGCTTCCTCTCGGAGGGGGGCTGGAAACACCATATATTTT. Amino acids: CASSRRGAGNTIYF. The V call is TRBV27, the J call TRBJ1-3; a weak D match, TRBD1 (6 bases). There are 14 residues in the CDR3. Germline values: CDR1 MNHEY, CDR2 SMNVEV (reference sequence).